The 25 T cell receptor delta chains reported below all come from one sample, sequenced in a study of human gamma delta and Vdelta1 T cells. TCRdb reapplied CATT to the PCR reads. This sample has some 750 delta-chain clones, with 11% found just once. Input material: differentiated CD27- Vdelta1 gamma-delta T cells from blood. The receptors were gathered from a human donor in good health.

By sample share, this clone is large. Other nucleotide sequences in the sample specify the same CDR3. V and J are TRDV1 and TRDJ1, with 13 bases lining up with TRDD3. CDR3 length equals 21 residues. CDR1 TSWWSYY and CDR2 QGS come from the germline V gene. Losses at the gene ends were 4 bases for V and 7 bases for J; bases not matched to a gene: 24. This CDR3 reads CALGGVYWGIRDTFPLGKLIF. The CDR3, as DNA: TGTGCTCTTGGGGGAGTCTACTGGGGGATACGCGATACCTTTCCCTTGGGTAAACTCATCTTT.

This clone has only a few counts. This DNA translates differently at residue 17 from the TCRdb protein, which is that of a much larger clone; a read error is likely, and the protein shown is the DNA's own translation. The chain uses TRDV1 and TRDJ1, with 9 nucleotides matching TRDD3. This CDR3 is built from 19 residues. Germline CDR1 is TSWWSYY and CDR2 is QGS. CDR3 DNA sequence: TGTGCTCTTGGGGAACAGTCGTACCCGTGGGGGATAAACACCGATAAACGCATCTTT. It is translated as CALGEQSYPWGINTDKRIF.

This clone was seen only a few times. The protein TCRdb gives is from a much larger clone and does not agree with this DNA's translation at residue 5, likely a read error; the protein shown here comes from the DNA. This chain links TRDV1 with TRDJ1; tentatively, D is TRDD1 or TRDD2 (5 bases each). Germline V lookup: CDR1 TSWWSYY, CDR2 QGS. The CDR3 consists of 9 residues. DNA for the CDR3: TGTGCTCTTGGGAAATACCTTCACTTC. The encoded protein is CALGKYLHF.

This clone was detected only a few times. A read error is the likely source, as a far larger clone sits one nucleotide away. This CDR3 is also generated by other DNA sequences in the sample. The rearrangement joins TRDV1 to TRDJ1; the D gene is possibly TRDD2 (5 bases). Germline CDR1 and CDR2: TSWWSYY and QGS. The CDR3 consists of 9 residues. The CDR3 reads CALGNYLHF. The CDR3 DNA is TGTGCTCTTGGTAACTACCTTCACTTC.

Points on this clone: A far larger clone lies a single base away; this is likely a read error. Other DNA sequences in the same sample also yield this CDR3. This chain uses TRDV1 with TRDJ1; 11 nucleotides match TRDD3. Germline V gene sequence: CDR1 TSWWSYY, CDR2 QGS. This CDR3 has 19 amino acids. CDR3 DNA: TGTGCCCTTGGGGAGAGCGCCCTCCTACGCTGGGGGATACCCGATAAACTCATCTTT. This codes for CALGESALLRWGIPDKLIF.

A note on this clone: Translating this DNA gives a protein that differs at residue 18 from the TCRdb one, which belongs to a much larger clone; a read error is likely, and the protein shown is this translation. This sequence joins TRDV1 and TRDJ1; 13 bases agree with TRDD3. The CDR3 length is 21 residues. Germline-derived CDR1 and CDR2 are TSWWSYY and QGS. After removal of 4 bases from V and 10 bases from J, the junction contained 27 bases not matched to a gene. The CDR3 sequence: CALGGVYWGIRDTFPLGTLIF. DNA of the CDR3: TGTGCTCTTGGGGGAGTCTACTGGGGGATACGCGATACCTTTCCCTTGGGTACACTCATCTTT.

To note about this clone: A far larger clone is one nucleotide away, so this likely arose from a read error. The rearrangement uses TRDV2 and TRDJ1, with a tentative D call TRDD3 (5 bases). With 9 bases removed from V and 7 bases from J, the gap between germline ends came to 17 bases. This CDR3 has 12 residues. Germline-derived CDR1 and CDR2 are GEAIGNYY and EKD. CDR3: CATWESPSKLIF. Here the CDR3 DNA reads TGTGCCACCTGGGAATCCCCCAGTAAACTCATCTTT.

The table lists this clone with many counts. This likely reflects a read error, since a far larger clone is one base away. This chain connects TRDV1 to TRDJ1; TRDD3 matches 11 bases. CDR1 and CDR2 (germline): TSWWSYY, QGS. The V and J ends lost 3 bases and 3 bases, in that order; junction bases with no gene match: 15. The CDR3 has 19 residues. The CDR3 here is CALGESVLLRWGIPDKLIF. DNA for the CDR3: TGTGCTCTTGGGGAGAGCGTCCTCCTACGCTGGGGGATACCCGATAAACTCATCTTT.

By sample share, this clone is medium-sized (0.01 to 0.1%). A far larger clone is only one base removed, so a read error is likely. The chain has TRDV1 and TRDJ1; D is perhaps TRDD2 or TRDD3 (6 bases each). Germline V gene data show CDR1 as TSWWSYY and CDR2 as QGS. Trimming shortened V by 1 base and J by 3 bases, and 39 bases separated the two germline ends. This CDR3 comprises 24 residues. DNA for the CDR3: TGTGCTCTTGGGGAACCGAAACGCCGATCCTACCTTAAACTGGGCCGTTTTGGGTCCGATAAACTCATCTTT. This codes for CALGEPKRRSYLKLGRFGSDKLIF.

This clone was detected only a few times. The TCRdb record carries a much larger clone's protein, which differs from this DNA's translation at residue 12; a read error is the likely cause, and the protein listed here is the DNA translation. The genes are TRDV1 and TRDJ1; 8 bases line up with TRDD2. The V segment lost 8 bases and the J segment 1 base; nucleotides outside the gene matches: 24. Germline-derived CDR1 and CDR2 are TSWWSYY and QGS. CDR3 length: 20 amino acids. The CDR3 DNA reads as TGTGCTCTTCAAATCCTTCCTAAGATCCGGGGGGTACCGGGCACCGATAAACTCATCTTT. This codes for CALQILPKIRGVPGTDKLIF.

This chain joins TRDV1 and TRDJ1; 9 bases agree with TRDD3. Unmatched junction bases numbered 22, after V lost 2 bases and J lost 3 bases. The CDR3 spans 21 residues. CDR1 TSWWSYY and CDR2 QGS come from the germline V gene. The CDR3 coding sequence is TGTGCTCTTGGGGAATCCTCCCTCCGGACGTGGGGGATATGGGACTCCGATAAACTCATCTTT. Translation gives CALGESSLRTWGIWDSDKLIF.

In its sample, this clone ranks as medium-sized. A read error is likely here: a far larger clone is one base away. The chain couples TRDV1 to TRDJ1, with 10 bases aligning to TRDD3. V dropped 5 bases and J dropped 3; count of bases not matched to a gene: 24. The CDR3 sequence is 21 residues long. Germline loops: CDR1 TSWWSYY, CDR2 QGS. CDR3 region: CALGNYPHFYRGIRGADKLIF. CDR3 DNA sequence: TGTGCTCTTGGGAACTACCCTCACTTCTATCGGGGGATACGGGGAGCCGATAAACTCATCTTT.

This clone was recorded a few times. A far larger clone lies a single base away; this is likely a read error. Other DNA sequences in the same sample also yield this CDR3. The chain couples TRDV1 to TRDJ1; 10 positions agree with TRDD3. The germline V gene has CDR1 TSWWSYY and CDR2 QGS. The CDR3 contains 24 residues. V gave up 0 bases and J gave up 0 bases; unmatched junction bases: 25. The CDR3 loop reads CALGELGSLPHWGIRLMYTDKLIF. The CDR3 bases are TGTGCTCTTGGGGAACTGGGATCCCTGCCGCACTGGGGGATCAGATTAATGTACACCGATAAACTCATCTTT.

Turning to this clone: This DNA translates differently at residue 3 from the TCRdb protein, which is that of a much larger clone; a read error is likely, and the protein shown is the DNA's own translation. The J gene is uncalled and the V gene is TRDV1. CDR1 TSWWSYY and CDR2 QGS come from the germline V gene. There are 9 residues in the CDR3. The CDR3 loop reads CARGNYLHF. CDR3 DNA sequence: TGTGCTCGTGGGAACTACCTTCACTTC.

Turning to this clone: The amino acid sequence in TCRdb belongs to a much larger clone and departs from this DNA's translation at residue 14, likely a sequencing read error; the sequence shown is translated from the DNA. J is TRDJ1 and V is TRDV1, with 13 nucleotides matching TRDD3. Germline lookup yields CDR1 TSWWSYY and CDR2 QGS. J was trimmed by 7 bases and V by 4 bases; bases with no gene match: 24. The CDR3 length is 21 residues. This CDR3 reads CALGGVYWGIRDTSPLGKLIF. CDR3 in DNA: TGTGCTCTTGGGGGAGTCTACTGGGGGATACGCGATACCTCTCCCTTGGGTAAACTCATCTTT.

About this clone: This sample includes further DNA sequences coding for the same CDR3. The rearrangement links TRDV1 to TRDJ1, with 7 bases matching TRDD3. V trimming: 2 bases; J trimming: 4 bases; junction bases outside the gene matches: 28. CDR1 is TSWWSYY and CDR2 is QGS in the germline V gene. The CDR3 has 22 residues. CDR3 nucleotides: TGTGCTCTTGGGGAAAACTCCGATCCCGTGCGGGATACCCTCAATTTGGGCGATAAACTCATCTTT. Residues: CALGENSDPVRDTLNLGDKLIF.

The V and J genes are TRDV1 and TRDJ1; a weak D match, TRDD3 (10 bases). Germline values: CDR1 TSWWSYY, CDR2 QGS. This CDR3 has 23 amino acids. V was shortened by 3 bases and J by 0 bases, with 35 bases between the two germline ends. The CDR3 nucleotides are TGTGCTCTTGGGGACATAGCTCGGCCTTCCTACTGGGGGATCATTTCGTACACCGATAAACTCATCTTT. Amino acids: CALGDIARPSYWGIISYTDKLIF.

In its sample, this clone was seen a few times. V and J are TRDV1 and TRDJ1; TRDD3 matches at 11 bases. The V gene end was trimmed by 0 bases and the J gene end by 0 bases; junction bases not matched to a gene: 12. The germline CDR1 and CDR2 sequences are TSWWSYY and QGS. There are 20 residues in the CDR3. The CDR3 is CALGELTTPYWGIYTDKLIF. CDR3 nucleotide sequence: TGTGCTCTTGGGGAACTAACGACTCCGTACTGGGGGATATACACCGATAAACTCATCTTT.

This clone has more than one count but fewer than ten. The chain is built from TRDV1 and TRDJ1; tentatively, D is TRDD2 (5 bases). The CDR3 runs 20 residues. Germline lookup yields CDR1 TSWWSYY and CDR2 QGS. With 5 bases removed from V and 0 bases from J, the gap between germline ends came to 28 bases. The DNA for the CDR3 is TGTGCTCTTGGGCCCTTTAAAGGTCTCTTCCCTGGTACGTACACCGATAAACTCATCTTT. Protein product: CALGPFKGLFPGTYTDKLIF.

This clone was counted a few times. This likely stems from a read error, as it lies one base from a far larger clone. Other DNA variants within this sample encode the same CDR3. The gene calls are TRDV1 and TRDJ1; 12 bases map to TRDD3. CDR1 and CDR2 from the germline V gene are TSWWSYY and QGS. The CDR3 is made up of 21 amino acids. Trimming at V came to 4 bases and at J to 0 bases, leaving 18 bases not matched to a gene. The CDR3 spells CALGVGPVLAWGIRHTDKLIF. Here the CDR3 DNA reads TGTGCTCTTGGGGTTGGTCCTGTCTTAGCCTGGGGGATACGGCACACCGATAAACTCATCTTT.

Only a few counts were recorded for this clone. TCRdb's protein, taken from a much larger clone, differs from this DNA's translation at residue 18, likely owing to a read error; the protein displayed comes from the DNA. The chain carries TRDV1 and TRDJ1; 12 positions agree with TRDD3. CDR3 size: 21 residues. In germline, CDR1 is TSWWSYY, CDR2 QGS. CDR3 DNA: TGTGCTCTTGGGGTTGGCCCTGTCTTAGCCTGGGGGATACGGCACACCGATGAACTCATCTTT. Translating gives CALGVGPVLAWGIRHTDELIF.

This clone was detected only a few times. A far larger clone differs by one base, so this is likely a read error. The sample holds other DNA sequences that translate to the same CDR3. The rearrangement joins TRDV1 to TRDJ1; 9 bases are shared with TRDD3. The CDR3 has 21 amino acids. Germline V gene data show CDR1 as TSWWSYY and CDR2 as QGS. For the CDR3, the DNA is TGTGCTCTTGGGGAAGGTCCTCCTACGAGTTGGGGGATAGGGTACACCGACAAACTCATCTTT. Its protein product is CALGEGPPTSWGIGYTDKLIF.

In this sample, this clone turned up a few times. A far larger clone is just one base off, so this is likely a read error. Within the sample, other DNA sequences also encode this same CDR3. The chain combines TRDV1 with TRDJ1, with a possible D match to TRDD3 (9 bases). CDR1 and CDR2 from the germline V gene are TSWWSYY and QGS. CDR3 length: 20 amino acids. The CDR3 sequence is CALQILPKIRGIPGTDKLIF. The CDR3 bases are TGTGCCCTTCAAATCCTTCCTAAGATCCGGGGGATACCGGGCACCGATAAACTCATCTTT.

V is TRDV1 and J is TRDJ1; D unclear. CDR3 length equals 17 residues. The V gene lost 6 bases and the J gene lost 5 bases, with 25 bases spanning the gap. Per the germline V gene, CDR1 is TSWWSYY and CDR2 is QGS. For the CDR3, the DNA is TGTGCTCTTGGATCAACCTGCCCCCCCCATATAGGGGATAAACTCATCTTT. Its translation: CALGSTCPPHIGDKLIF.

V gene TRDV1 combines with J gene TRDJ1, with 9 positions matching TRDD3. Germline V gene lookup returns CDR1 TSWWSYY and CDR2 QGS. The CDR3 contains 21 residues. V was clipped by 5 bases and J by 3 bases; unmatched bases: 25. CDR3 DNA: TGTGCTCTTGGGACAATCGTCCCCTCCTACTGGGGGAAACGGGGAGCCGATAAACTCATCTTT. As protein: CALGTIVPSYWGKRGADKLIF.